The 5 T cell receptor beta chains reported below all come from one sample, sequenced in a study of beta chain features in type 1 diabetes. What these receptors recognize is not known. Overall study results and limits: Shortening that was moderate but significant affected the TCRB CDR3s of Type 1 diabetes patients in all four CD4+ subsets.

Isolated RNA was reverse transcribed in full, so expressed TCRB transcripts were sequenced. TCRdb keeps only in-frame clones here, not all; method: immunoSEQ multiplex PCR. The table includes around 600,000 clones, roughly 12% detected once. The sequenced material came from naive CD4+ T cells from blood. The receptors were gathered from a man aged 30 to 39 with type 1 diabetes.

There are a few counts of this clone. The chain recombines TRBV5-1 with TRBJ1-1, with no clear D. V gave up 6 bases and J gave up 0 bases, with 9 bases separating them. Germline V lookup: CDR1 SGHRS, CDR2 YFSETQ. CDR3 length equals 13 residues. CDR3 in DNA: TGCGCCAGCACCCGTGGGATGAACACTGAAGCTTTCTTT. Translated: CASTRGMNTEAFF.

The chain uses TRBV29-1 and TRBJ2-1, with D perhaps TRBD1 or TRBD2 (6 bases each). Trimming took off 3 bases at V and 8 bases at J, with 17 bases between the two ends. Germline V CDR1 and CDR2: SQVTM, ANQGSEA. The CDR3 consists of 14 residues. CDR3 DNA: TGCAGCGTTGACTATGGGGGGCCTGGCGATGAGCAGTTCTTC. It yields the protein CSVDYGGPGDEQFF.

The rearrangement uses TRBV15 and TRBJ2-1, with 10 bases that match TRBD2. From germline, CDR1 is LNHNV and CDR2 YYDKDF (reference sequence). This CDR3 spans 16 amino acids. V shed 5 bases and J 5 bases; nucleotides not matched to a gene: 9. CDR3 sequence reads: CATSGGLADLNNEQFF. CDR3 nucleotides: TGTGCCACCAGCGGAGGACTAGCGGATCTTAACAATGAGCAGTTCTTC.

This clone was seen only a few times. This chain connects TRBV19 to TRBJ2-7; a weak D match, TRBD2 (5 bases). Looked up from germline, CDR1 is LNHDA and CDR2 is SQIVND (reference sequence). The CDR3 is 13 residues long. The germline V and J ends were trimmed by 10 bases and 1 base, with 14 bases remaining between them. CDR3 amino acids: CATKRDGSYEQYF. The CDR3 nucleotides read TGTGCCACCAAACGGGATGGTTCCTACGAGCAGTACTTC.

This clone was counted a few times. Other DNA sequences in the sample encode the same CDR3. The chain combines TRBV7-3 with TRBJ1-1; D not certain. With 0 bases removed from V and 0 bases from J, the gap between germline ends came to 2 bases. This CDR3 spans 13 amino acids. Germline CDR1 and CDR2: SGHTA and FQGTGA. In DNA form, the CDR3 reads TGTGCCAGCAGCTTAACCGTGAACACTGAAGCTTTCTTT. Protein product: CASSLTVNTEAFF.